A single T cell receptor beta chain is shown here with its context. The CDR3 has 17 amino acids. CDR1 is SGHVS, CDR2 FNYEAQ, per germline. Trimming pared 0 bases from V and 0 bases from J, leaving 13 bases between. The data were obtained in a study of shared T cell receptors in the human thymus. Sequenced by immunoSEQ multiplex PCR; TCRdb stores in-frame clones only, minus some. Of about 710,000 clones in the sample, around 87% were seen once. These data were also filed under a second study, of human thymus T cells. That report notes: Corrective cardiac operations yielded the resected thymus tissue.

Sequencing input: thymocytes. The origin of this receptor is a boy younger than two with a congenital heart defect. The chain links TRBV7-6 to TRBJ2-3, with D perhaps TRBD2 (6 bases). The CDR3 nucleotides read TGTGCCAGCAGCTTAGCGGGCGGGGTAACTAGCACAGATACGCAGTATTTT. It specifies CASSLAGGVTSTDTQYF.